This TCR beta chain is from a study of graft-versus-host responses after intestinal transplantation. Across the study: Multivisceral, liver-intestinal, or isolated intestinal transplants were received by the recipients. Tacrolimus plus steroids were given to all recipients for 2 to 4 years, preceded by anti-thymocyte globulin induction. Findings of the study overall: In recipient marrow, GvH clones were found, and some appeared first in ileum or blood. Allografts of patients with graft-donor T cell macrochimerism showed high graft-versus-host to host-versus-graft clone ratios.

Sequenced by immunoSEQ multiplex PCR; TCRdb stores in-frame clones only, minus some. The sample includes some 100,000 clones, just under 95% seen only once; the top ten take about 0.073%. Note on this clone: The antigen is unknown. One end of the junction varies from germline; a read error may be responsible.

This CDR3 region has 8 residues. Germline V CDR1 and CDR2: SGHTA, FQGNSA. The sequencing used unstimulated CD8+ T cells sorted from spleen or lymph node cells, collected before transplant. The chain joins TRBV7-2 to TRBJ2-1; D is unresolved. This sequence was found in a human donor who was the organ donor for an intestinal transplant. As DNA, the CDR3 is TGTGCCAACCCGGGTCCAGTCTTC. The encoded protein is CANPGPVF.